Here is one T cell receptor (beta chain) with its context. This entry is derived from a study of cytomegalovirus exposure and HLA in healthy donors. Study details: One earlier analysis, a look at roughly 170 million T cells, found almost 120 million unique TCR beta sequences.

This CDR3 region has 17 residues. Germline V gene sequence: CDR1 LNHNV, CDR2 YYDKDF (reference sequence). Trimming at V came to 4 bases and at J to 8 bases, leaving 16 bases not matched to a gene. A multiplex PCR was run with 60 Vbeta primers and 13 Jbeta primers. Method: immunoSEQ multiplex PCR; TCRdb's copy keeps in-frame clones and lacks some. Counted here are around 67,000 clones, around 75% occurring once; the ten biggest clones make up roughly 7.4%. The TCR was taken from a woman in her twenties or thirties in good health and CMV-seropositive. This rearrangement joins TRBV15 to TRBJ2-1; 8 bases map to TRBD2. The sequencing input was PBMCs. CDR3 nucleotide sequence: TGTGCCACCAGCACCTCGATGGTAGCGGGACTTCAGGATGAGCAGTTCTTC. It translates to CATSTSMVAGLQDEQFF.